This TCR beta chain was identified in a study of shared clonotypes between healthy human individuals. This CDR3 spans 15 amino acids. Germline CDR1 and CDR2: SGHVS and FQNEAQ. V trimming: 4 bases; J trimming: 0 bases; junction bases outside the gene matches: 5. This clone was detected only a few times. Its antigen is not known. A split of CD4+ cells into CD45RA+ naive and CD45RA-negative memory subsets was performed. The study, taken as a whole, reports: Exclusively blood specimens were collected; tissue repertoires likely differ.

Assay: immunoSEQ multiplex PCR; the TCRdb copy retains only in-frame clones and omits some. In the table there are about 1 million clones, around 76% of which are singletons. The TCR comes from a man between 18 and 35 years old in good health. This chain uses TRBV7-8 with TRBJ1-1; 7 positions agree with TRBD1. Sequenced input: memory CD4+ T cells sorted from blood. The subset: CD45RA-negative fraction. CDR3 sequence (DNA): TGTGCCAGCAGCTACCAGGGGGTCATGAACACTGAAGCTTTCTTT. Residues: CASSYQGVMNTEAFF.